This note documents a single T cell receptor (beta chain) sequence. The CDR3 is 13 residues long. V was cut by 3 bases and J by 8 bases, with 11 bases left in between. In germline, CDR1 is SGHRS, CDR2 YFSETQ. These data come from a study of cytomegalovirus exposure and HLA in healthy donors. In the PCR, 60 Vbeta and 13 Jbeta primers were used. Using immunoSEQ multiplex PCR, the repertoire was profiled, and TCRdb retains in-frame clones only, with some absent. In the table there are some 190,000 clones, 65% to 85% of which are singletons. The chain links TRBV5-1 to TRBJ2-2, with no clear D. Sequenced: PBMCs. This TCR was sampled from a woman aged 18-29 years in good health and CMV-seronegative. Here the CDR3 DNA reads TGCGCCAGCAGCTCTTCCCTCGTTGGGGAGCTGTTTTTT. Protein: CASSSSLVGELFF.